This record covers a single T cell receptor (beta chain). Its target is unknown. RNA extraction and reverse transcription yielded cDNA as sequencing template. Using immunoSEQ multiplex PCR, the repertoire was profiled, and TCRdb retains in-frame clones only, with some absent. The data contain about 120,000 clones, almost 50% of them singletons. The record originates from a study of CD8+ T cells in alopecia areata. Across the study: A regimen of oral tofacitinib, 5 to 10 mg twice daily, was given to treated patients. General study results and limits: Mice showed clearer TCR sharing than patients did, a gap that was possibly HLA-related.

The study team obtained lesional scalp punch biopsies and peripheral blood from alopecia areata patients. V was clipped by 4 bases and J by 6 bases, with 12 bases between them. In germline, CDR1 is MGHRA, CDR2 YSYEKL. The CDR3 has 14 amino acids. V usage is TRBV4-1 and J usage is TRBJ2-2; tentatively, D is TRBD2 (5 bases). The receptor's source is a human donor with alopecia areata. The sample consisted of CD8+ T cells sorted from blood, taken at week 0. The CDR3 region is CASSPGLGSGELFF. The CDR3 DNA is TGCGCCAGCAGCCCCGGACTCGGCTCCGGGGAGCTGTTTTTT.